These 8 T cell receptor beta chains were all obtained from the same sample, sequenced in a study of control samples from healthy donors and cancer patients. Here immunoSEQ multiplex PCR was the method, and the copy in TCRdb shows in-frame clones only, minus some. The data contain about 94,000 clones, 75% to 95% of them singletons. The sequencing sample was made of blood. The receptors shown here come from a woman under 30 in good health.

The CDR3 reads CAATGTAYEQYF. The DNA of the CDR3 is TGTGCCGCGACCGGGACAGCTTACGAGCAGTACTTC. The chain has TRBV19 and TRBJ2-7, with TRBD1 matching over 7 bases. Germline V gene lookup returns CDR1 LNHDA and CDR2 SQIVND (reference sequence). The CDR3 extends over 12 amino acids. Losses at the gene ends were 11 bases for V and 4 bases for J; bases not matched to a gene: 8.

In DNA, the CDR3 is TGTGCCAGCAGCTTATTTGGGGAAAGAGGAGAGACCCAGTACTTC. This codes for CASSLFGERGETQYF. This sequence joins TRBV7-9 and TRBJ2-5; no clear D. The CDR3 loop spans 15 amino acids. With 2 bases removed from V and 4 bases from J, the gap between germline ends came to 14 bases. CDR1 is SEHNR, CDR2 FQNEAQ, per germline (reference sequence).

V is TRBV6-4 and J is TRBJ2-3; 10 nucleotides align to TRBD2. The germline V gene has CDR1 MRHNA and CDR2 SNTAGT. The ends lost 2 bases at V and 2 bases at J; junction bases unmatched: 19. The length of the CDR3 is 21 residues. CDR3 nucleotide sequence: TGTGCCAGCAGTGACCAGCCTAGCGGGGGATATCGGATGCGGGACACAGATACGCAGTATTTT. Protein sequence: CASSDQPSGGYRMRDTDTQYF.

J is TRBJ2-1 and V is TRBV9; D remains ambiguous. Trimming removed 4 bases at V and 6 bases at J, with 8 bases between. Germline V gene lookup returns CDR1 SGDLS and CDR2 YYNGEE. The CDR3 runs 12 residues. The CDR3 DNA reads TGTGCCAGCAGCTCGAAGGGCAATGAGCAGTTCTTC. This codes for CASSSKGNEQFF.

V gene TRBV15 combines with J gene TRBJ1-1; maybe TRBD1 (6 bases). This CDR3 region has 15 residues. V lost 5 bases, J lost 4 bases, and 17 bases lay in between. Germline-derived CDR1 and CDR2 are LNHNV and YYDKDF (reference sequence). The chain's CDR3 is CATSSLVWGATEAFF. CDR3 in DNA: TGTGCCACCAGCTCCCTCGTCTGGGGGGCCACTGAAGCTTTCTTT. The complete variable domain, with remaining parts taken from reference TRBV15 and TRBJ1-1, reads DAMVIQNPRYQVTQFGKPVTLSCSQTLNHNVMYWYQQKSSQAPKLLFHYYDKDFNNEADTPDNFQSRRPNTSFCFLDIRSPGLGDTAMYLCATSSLVWGATEAFFGQGTRLTVV.

The chain uses TRBV3-1 (or the pseudogene TRBV3-2) and TRBJ2-7; possible D gene TRBD2, 7 bases. The CDR3 extends over 16 amino acids. V was pared by 1 base and J by 5 bases, with 18 bases between. Germline V gives CDR1 LGHDT, CDR2 YNNKEL (reference sequence). This chain's CDR3 is CASSQVHGGGGDEQYF. The CDR3, as DNA: TGTGCCAGCAGCCAAGTTCATGGCGGGGGCGGCGACGAGCAGTACTTC.

The chain recombines TRBV5-4 with TRBJ1-1, with a weak D call TRBD1 (6 bases). This CDR3 is built from 15 residues. Germline values: CDR1 SGHNT, CDR2 YYREEE (reference sequence). Trimming took 6 bases from V and 2 from J, leaving 17 bases between them. The CDR3 DNA is TGTGCCAGCAATCTCGGGGGGGCGCTTAACACTGAAGCTTTCTTT. This encodes CASNLGGALNTEAFF.

The chain employs TRBV11-2 and TRBJ1-2; TRBD1 agrees at 11 bases. The CDR3 contains 13 residues. With V trimmed by 7 bases and J by 6 bases, 4 bases remained unmatched. Per germline, CDR1 SGHAT and CDR2 FQNNGV. CDR3 sequence reads: CASTWTGGNGYTF. The CDR3 nucleotides are TGTGCCAGCACTTGGACAGGGGGCAATGGCTACACCTTC.